This T cell receptor beta chain was found in a study of response to subunit inactivated influenza vaccine. Overall study results and limits: After each seasonal influenza vaccination, few new T cells are recruited, the authors suggested.

TCRdb re-analysed the RT-PCR reads in MiXCR, keeping a single row per CDR3 protein. The sample lists some 500,000 distinct CDR3 sequences; 13% were seen once. This CDR3 contains 15 residues. V lost 6 bases, J lost 4 bases, and 11 bases stayed unmatched. This clonotype was found a few times. Antigen unknown. The V and J genes are TRBV12-3 or TRBV12-4 and TRBJ1-2, with 7 bases that match TRBD1. This TCR was sampled from a man aged 50-59 years who received an inactivated influenza vaccine. The sequencing used PBMCs from blood, collected roughly 6 weeks after vaccination. The CDR3 region is CASSGDRDGIYGYTF. CDR3 bases: TGTGCCAGCAGCGGTGACAGGGATGGTATCTATGGCTACACCTTC.